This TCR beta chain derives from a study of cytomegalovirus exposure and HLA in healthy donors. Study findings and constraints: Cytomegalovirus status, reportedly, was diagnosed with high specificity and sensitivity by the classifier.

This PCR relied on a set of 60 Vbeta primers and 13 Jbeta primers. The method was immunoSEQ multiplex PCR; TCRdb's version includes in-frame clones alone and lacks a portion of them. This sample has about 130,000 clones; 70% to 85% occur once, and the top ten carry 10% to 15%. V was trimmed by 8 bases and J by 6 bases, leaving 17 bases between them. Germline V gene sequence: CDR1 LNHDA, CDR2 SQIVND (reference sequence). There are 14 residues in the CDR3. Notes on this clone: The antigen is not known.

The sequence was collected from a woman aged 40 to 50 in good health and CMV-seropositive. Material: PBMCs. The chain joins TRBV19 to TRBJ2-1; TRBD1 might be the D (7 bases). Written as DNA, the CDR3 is TGTGCCAGTCGGGGGCAGGGGGAATTCAATGAGCAGTTCTTC. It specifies CASRGQGEFNEQFF. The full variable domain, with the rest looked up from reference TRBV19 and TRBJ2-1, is DGGITQSPKYLFRKEGQNVTLSCEQNLNHDAMYWYRQDPGQGLRLIYYSQIVNDFQKGDIAEGYSVSREKKESFPLTVTSAQKNPTAFYLCASRGQGEFNEQFFGPGTRLTVL.